The next 18 T cell receptor beta chains were all read from a single sample in a study of OX40 agonist ivuxolimab in advanced cancers. Method: immunoSEQ multiplex PCR; TCRdb's copy keeps in-frame clones and lacks some. The table lists 55,000 to 65,000 clones, about 90% of them singletons. The sequencing here drew on CD4+ or CD8+ T cells sorted from blood, taken in a trial of the OX40 agonist ivuxolimab. Receptor source: an adult with an advanced solid tumor such as melanoma, head and neck, liver or kidney cancer.

This rearrangement joins TRBV7-6 to TRBJ1-5; D is unresolved. CDR3 size: 15 residues. V lost 1 base and J lost 7, with 14 bases in between. The germline V gene has CDR1 SGHVS and CDR2 FNYEAQ. The CDR3 region is CASSLVAGRVQPQHF. For the CDR3, the DNA is TGTGCCAGCAGCTTAGTGGCAGGAAGGGTACAGCCCCAGCATTTT. The full variable domain, its missing parts supplied by reference TRBV7-6 and TRBJ1-5, is GAGVSQSPRYKVTKRGQDVALRCDPISGHVSLYWYRQALGQGPEFLTYFNYEAQQDKSGLPNDRFSAERPEGSISTLTIQRTEQRDSAMYRCASSLVAGRVQPQHFGDGTRLSIL.

This clone was counted once. This chain uses TRBV30 with TRBJ2-3; D is undetermined. CDR3 size: 15 residues. CDR1 is GTSNPN, CDR2 SVGIG, per germline (reference sequence). Between the trimmed V and J ends, which lost 0 bases and 1 base, there was a span of 11 bases. CDR3 amino acids: CAWSVRLVRTDTQYF. CDR3 bases: TGTGCCTGGAGTGTAAGGCTAGTCCGCACAGATACGCAGTATTTT.

This clone was seen a few times. This rearrangement joins TRBV11-2 to TRBJ2-1; D is undetermined. V lost 5 bases to trimming and J lost 0 bases, with 11 bases between them. CDR1 and CDR2 (germline): SGHAT, FQNNGV. The CDR3 spans 15 residues. CDR3 nucleotides: TGTGCCAGCAGCGGACCAACCCCCTCCTACAATGAGCAGTTCTTC. It translates to CASSGPTPSYNEQFF.

This chain links TRBV7-3 with TRBJ2-1, with a tentative D call TRBD1 (5 bases). This CDR3 region has 15 residues. Trimming took 3 bases from V and 6 from J, leaving 15 bases between them. Germline V gives CDR1 SGHTA, CDR2 FQGTGA. The chain's CDR3 is CASSFGQGFVNEQFF. In DNA form, the CDR3 reads TGTGCCAGCAGCTTCGGGCAGGGTTTCGTCAATGAGCAGTTCTTC.

The V and J genes are TRBV10-3 and TRBJ1-1; no clear D. This CDR3 is 14 amino acids long. Germline-derived CDR1 and CDR2 are ENHRY and SYGVKD. V was trimmed by 7 bases and J by 0 bases, leaving 12 bases between them. CDR3 protein: CAINSRDMNTEAFF. The CDR3 DNA sequence: TGTGCCATCAACAGCAGAGACATGAACACTGAAGCTTTCTTT.

The V gene is TRBV5-8, the J gene TRBJ2-3; the D gene is possibly TRBD1 (6 bases). Germline V gene data show CDR1 as SGHTS and CDR2 as YDEGEE. The CDR3 covers 16 residues. Deletions cut 4 bases from V and 1 base from J, with 16 bases between. CDR3 DNA sequence: TGTGCCAGCAGCCTGACTGGGGGCTCTGGCACAGATACGCAGTATTTT. It yields the protein CASSLTGGSGTDTQYF.

The chain employs TRBV28 and TRBJ1-2; no reliable D call. The V gene lost 1 base and the J gene lost 2 bases, with 5 bases spanning the gap. The CDR3 runs to 13 residues. Germline CDR1 reads MDHEN; CDR2 reads SYDVKM. CDR3 residues: CASSLSGNYGYTF. The DNA for the CDR3 is TGTGCCAGCAGTTTATCCGGGAACTATGGCTACACCTTC.

V is TRBV23-1 and J is TRBJ2-7, with a weak D call TRBD2 (5 bases). TRBV23-1 is recorded as an ORF, its role being uncertain. V lost 4 bases and J 3 bases, leaving 19 bases between the germline ends. The CDR3 sequence is 16 residues long. The CDR3 nucleotides read TGCGCCAGCAGTCTTCTCGAGGAGGTGTGTGACTACGAGCAGTACTTC. Translation: CASSLLEEVCDYEQYF.

The chain joins TRBV7-9 to TRBJ2-7; TRBD2 matches 9 bases. V was pared by 4 bases and J by 3 bases, with 4 bases of the junction left unmatched. Germline V gene data show CDR1 as SEHNR and CDR2 as FQNEAQ (reference sequence). CDR3 length: 14 residues. The CDR3 loop is CASSSNSGGYEQYF. In nucleotides, the CDR3 is TGTGCCAGCAGCTCGAATAGCGGGGGCTACGAGCAGTACTTC.

This sequence joins TRBV4-1 and TRBJ2-5; 10 bases line up with TRBD2. CDR3 length: 17 residues. V lost 3 bases and J lost 4; bases outside the gene matches: 11. The germline gives CDR1 MGHRA, CDR2 YSYEKL. For the CDR3, the DNA is TGCGCCAGCAGCCAGGGGGGTGGACTAGCGGTGACAGAGACCCAGTACTTC. This translates into CASSQGGGLAVTETQYF.

This chain uses TRBV7-2 with TRBJ2-2; D not resolved. Trimming stripped 5 bases from V and 4 bases from J, with 20 bases between. The CDR3 has 17 amino acids. Germline CDR1 reads SGHTA; CDR2 reads FQGNSA. CDR3 sequence: CASSQRRLRTATGELFF. Here the CDR3 DNA reads TGTGCCAGCAGCCAACGAAGGCTAAGGACGGCCACCGGGGAGCTGTTTTTT. The full variable domain, rest sourced from reference TRBV7-2 and TRBJ2-2, is GAGVSQSPSNKVTEKGKDVELRCDPISGHTALYWYRQSLGQGLEFLIYFQGNSAPDKSGLPSDRFSAERTGGSVSTLTIQRTQQEDSAVYLCASSQRRLRTATGELFFGEGSRLTVL.

The CDR3 is CASSQDQRRGEKLFF. DNA for the CDR3: TGCGCCAGCAGCCAAGATCAGCGGCGGGGTGAAAAACTGTTTTTT. The chain has TRBV4-3 and TRBJ1-4; no clear D. Germline values: CDR1 LGHNA, CDR2 YSLEER. The V and J ends lost 0 bases and 7 bases respectively, with 12 bases between them. The CDR3 totals 15 residues.

V and J are TRBV6-6 and TRBJ1-5; D is unresolved. The V gene lost 6 bases and the J gene lost 4 bases, with 13 bases spanning the gap. The CDR3 extends over 14 amino acids. CDR1 and CDR2 (germline): MNHNY, SVGAGI (reference sequence). The CDR3 loop reads CASSALDLNQPQHF. The CDR3 nucleotides read TGTGCCAGCAGCGCACTGGACCTAAATCAGCCCCAGCATTTT.

The genes are TRBV18 and TRBJ2-3; D gene uncertain. Deletions cut 6 bases from V and 0 bases from J, with 7 bases between. This CDR3 contains 13 residues. Germline V gene data show CDR1 as KGHSH and CDR2 as LQKENI. The CDR3: CASSADSTDTQYF. CDR3 in DNA: TGTGCCAGCTCTGCGGACAGCACAGATACGCAGTATTTT.

The rearrangement links TRBV7-9 to TRBJ2-1; D is possibly TRBD2 (5 bases). Germline assignment: CDR1 SEHNR and CDR2 FQNEAQ (reference sequence). The ends were cut back, 0 bases at V and 8 bases at J, with 8 bases in the middle. There are 13 residues in the CDR3. This chain's CDR3 is CASSLAGAYEQFF. In nucleotides, the CDR3 is TGTGCCAGCAGCTTAGCGGGAGCGTATGAGCAGTTCTTC.

This chain connects TRBV6-5 to TRBJ2-7; no clear D. V lost 2 bases to trimming and J lost 0 bases, with 5 bases between them. Per germline, CDR1 MNHEY and CDR2 SVGAGI. The CDR3 consists of 13 residues. This CDR3 is CASSYASSYEQYF. DNA of the CDR3: TGTGCCAGCAGTTACGCTAGCTCCTACGAGCAGTACTTC.

V gene TRBV15 combines with J gene TRBJ2-7, with D possibly being TRBD1 or TRBD2 (5 bases each). V was cut by 1 base and J by 1 base, with 11 bases left in between. This CDR3 is built from 15 residues. Looked up from germline, CDR1 is LNHNV and CDR2 is YYDKDF (reference sequence). Here the CDR3 reads CATSRAGTDSYEQYF. CDR3 coding DNA: TGTGCCACCAGCAGAGCCGGGACGGATTCCTACGAGCAGTACTTC.

The chain has TRBV5-1 and TRBJ2-3, with 7 positions matching TRBD2. The CDR3 totals 14 residues. V lost 5 bases, J lost 2 bases, and 5 bases stayed unmatched. The germline gives CDR1 SGHRS, CDR2 YFSETQ. CDR3 protein: CASRTGTNTDTQYF. Here the CDR3 DNA reads TGCGCCAGCAGGACCGGGACTAACACAGATACGCAGTATTTT. Variable domain in full (rest from reference TRBV5-1 and TRBJ2-3): KAGVTQTPRYLIKTRGQQVTLSCSPISGHRSVSWYQQTPGQGLQFLFEYFSETQRNKGNFPGRFSGRQFSNSRSEMNVSTLELGDSALYLCASRTGTNTDTQYFGPGTRLTVL.